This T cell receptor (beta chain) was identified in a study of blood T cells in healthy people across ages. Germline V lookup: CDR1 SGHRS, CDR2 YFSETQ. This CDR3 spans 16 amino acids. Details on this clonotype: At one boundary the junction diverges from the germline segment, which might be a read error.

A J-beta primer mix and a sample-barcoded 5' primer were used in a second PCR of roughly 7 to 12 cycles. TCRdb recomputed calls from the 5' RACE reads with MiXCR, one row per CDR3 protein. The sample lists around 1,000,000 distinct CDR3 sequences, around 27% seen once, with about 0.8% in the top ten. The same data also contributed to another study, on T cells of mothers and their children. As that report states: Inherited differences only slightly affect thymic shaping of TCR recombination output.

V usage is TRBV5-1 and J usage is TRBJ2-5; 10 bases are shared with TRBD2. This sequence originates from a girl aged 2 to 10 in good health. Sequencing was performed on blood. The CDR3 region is CASSLNSGRAEETLYF. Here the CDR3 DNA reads TGCGCCAGCAGCTTGAACAGCGGGAGGGCCGAAGAGACCCTGTACTTC.